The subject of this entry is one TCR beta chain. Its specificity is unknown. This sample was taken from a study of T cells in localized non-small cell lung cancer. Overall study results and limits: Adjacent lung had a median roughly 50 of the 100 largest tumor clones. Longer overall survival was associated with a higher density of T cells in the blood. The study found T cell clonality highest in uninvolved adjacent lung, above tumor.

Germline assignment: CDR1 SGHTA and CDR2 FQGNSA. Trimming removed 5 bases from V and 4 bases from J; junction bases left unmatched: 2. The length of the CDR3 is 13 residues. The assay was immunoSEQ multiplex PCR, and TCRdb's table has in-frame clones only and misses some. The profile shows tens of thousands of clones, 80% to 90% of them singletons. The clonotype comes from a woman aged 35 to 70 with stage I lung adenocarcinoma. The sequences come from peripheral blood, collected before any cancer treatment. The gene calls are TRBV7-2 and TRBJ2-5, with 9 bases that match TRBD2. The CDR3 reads CASSAGGRETQYF. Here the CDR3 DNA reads TGTGCCAGCAGCGCGGGGGGGCGAGAGACCCAGTACTTC.